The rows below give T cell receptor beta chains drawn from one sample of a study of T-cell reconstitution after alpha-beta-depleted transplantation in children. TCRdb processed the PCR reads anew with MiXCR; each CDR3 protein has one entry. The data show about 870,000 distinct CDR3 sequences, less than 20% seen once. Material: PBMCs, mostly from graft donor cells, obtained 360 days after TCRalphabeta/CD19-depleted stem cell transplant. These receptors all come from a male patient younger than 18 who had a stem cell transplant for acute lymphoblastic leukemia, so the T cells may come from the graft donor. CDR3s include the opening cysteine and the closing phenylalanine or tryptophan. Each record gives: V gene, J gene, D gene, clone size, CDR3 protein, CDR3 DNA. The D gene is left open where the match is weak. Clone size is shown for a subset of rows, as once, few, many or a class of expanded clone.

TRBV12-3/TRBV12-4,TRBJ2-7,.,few,CASSYWQRDYEQYF,TGTGCCAGCAGTTATTGGCAGAGAGATTACGAGCAGTACTTC
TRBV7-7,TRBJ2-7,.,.,CASSLEWSYEQYF,TGTGCCAGCAGCTTAGAATGGTCCTACGAGCAGTACTTC
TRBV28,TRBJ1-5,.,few,CASSFRLLQPQHF,TGTGCCAGCAGTTTCCGGTTATTGCAGCCCCAGCATTTT
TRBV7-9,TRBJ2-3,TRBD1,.,CASSLAQGANTDTQYF,TGTGCCAGCAGCTTAGCACAGGGGGCGAACACAGATACGCAGTATTTT
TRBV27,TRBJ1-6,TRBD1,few,CASSSRDRGISPLHF,TGTGCCAGCAGTTCCCGGGACAGGGGAATTTCACCCCTCCACTTT
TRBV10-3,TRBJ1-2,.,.,CAIRAGDRVYGYTF,TGTGCCATCAGGGCAGGGGATCGTGTCTATGGCTACACCTTC
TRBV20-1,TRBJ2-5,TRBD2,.,CSARVASGSGETQYF,TGCAGTGCTAGAGTGGCTAGCGGGTCGGGGGAGACCCAGTACTTC
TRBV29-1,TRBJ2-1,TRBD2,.,CSVHRLAGAWGPNEQFF,TGCAGCGTTCATCGACTAGCGGGTGCCTGGGGCCCCAATGAGCAGTTCTTC
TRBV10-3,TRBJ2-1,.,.,CAISEIGGTSEQFF,TGTGCCATCAGTGAGATTGGGGGTACCAGCGAGCAGTTCTTC
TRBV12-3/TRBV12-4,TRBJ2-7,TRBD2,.,CASRGLAGDTYEQYF,TGTGCCAGCAGGGGACTAGCGGGAGATACCTACGAGCAGTACTTC
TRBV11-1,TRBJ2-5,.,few,CASSLAWRAPQETQYF,TGTGCCAGCAGCTTAGCGTGGAGGGCCCCCCAAGAGACCCAGTACTTC
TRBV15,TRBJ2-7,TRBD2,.,CATSRDPGLGYEQYF,TGTGCCACCAGCAGAGATCCGGGACTAGGTTACGAGCAGTACTTC
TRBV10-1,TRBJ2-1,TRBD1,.,CASSEHRGFVNEQFF,TGCGCCAGCAGTGAGCACAGGGGTTTCGTCAATGAGCAGTTCTTC
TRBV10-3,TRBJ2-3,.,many,CAISESGRADTQYF,.
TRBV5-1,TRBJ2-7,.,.,CASSLTRGSYEQYF,TGCGCCAGCAGCTTAACACGGGGGTCCTACGAGCAGTACTTC
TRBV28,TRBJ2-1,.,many,CASSFAPSSYNEQFF,TGTGCCAGCAGTTTCGCCCCTAGCTCCTACAATGAGCAGTTCTTC
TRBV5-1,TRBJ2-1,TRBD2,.,CASSLSGSSYNEQSF,TGCGCCAGCAGCTTAAGCGGGAGCTCCTACAATGAGCAGTCCTTC
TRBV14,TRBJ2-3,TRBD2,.,CASSRLAGADTQYF,TGTGCCAGCAGCCGACTAGCGGGAGCAGATACGCAGTATTTT
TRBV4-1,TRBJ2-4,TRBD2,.,CASSPGLAGGGAKNIQYF,TGCGCCAGCAGCCCCGGACTAGCGGGAGGGGGAGCCAAAAACATTCAGTACTTC
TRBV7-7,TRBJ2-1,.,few,CASSLAVGGEQFF,TGTGCCAGCAGCTTAGCGGTCGGGGGTGAGCAGTTCTTC
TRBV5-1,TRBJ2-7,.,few,CASSLAVGGGRGYEQYF,TGCGCCAGCAGCTTGGCCGTGGGGGGCGGGAGAGGCTACGAGCAGTACTTC
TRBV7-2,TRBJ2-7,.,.,CASSYPRPREQYF,TGTGCCAGCAGCTATCCCCGGCCGCGCGAGCAGTACTTC
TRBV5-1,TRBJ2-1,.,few,CASSFDGTPWNEQFF,TGCGCCAGCAGCTTCGACGGGACCCCATGGAATGAGCAGTTCTTC
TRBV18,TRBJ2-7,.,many,CASSPRDYEQYF,TGTGCCAGCTCGCCGCGTGATTACGAGCAGTACTTC
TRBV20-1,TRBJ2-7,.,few,CPKKCTYEQYF,TGCCCGAAGAAGTGTACCTACGAGCAGTACTTC
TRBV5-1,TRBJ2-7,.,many,CASSLALGTHEQYF,TGCGCCAGCAGCTTGGCCCTGGGAACCCACGAGCAGTACTTC
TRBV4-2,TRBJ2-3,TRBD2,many,CASSQDGLAGVIDTQYF,TGTGCCAGCAGCCAAGATGGGCTAGCGGGAGTGATAGATACGCAGTATTTT
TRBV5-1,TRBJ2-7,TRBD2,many,CASSFPGTSGSLDF,TGCGCCAGCAGCTTTCCAGGGACTAGCGGGAGTCTGGACTTC
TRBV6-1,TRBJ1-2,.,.,CASSVQFLYGYTF,TGTGCCAGCAGTGTACAGTTCTTATATGGCTACACCTTC
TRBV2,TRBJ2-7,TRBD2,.,CASSEAHPAGGPYEQYF,TGTGCCAGCAGTGAAGCGCATCCAGCGGGAGGGCCCTACGAGCAGTACTTC